The present entry profiles one T cell receptor beta chain with its context. TCRdb's table, derived via immunoSEQ multiplex PCR, lists solely in-frame clones and lacks some. This sample carries about 110,000 clones, over 75% of them seen once, and the ten largest clones take roughly 7%. The data belong to a study of blood T cell repertoires in COVID-19. CDR3 length: 15 residues. Germline V gives CDR1 MNHEY, CDR2 SVGAGI. V was trimmed by 6 bases and J by 5 bases, leaving 19 bases between them. Sample: peripheral blood. The receptor's source is a woman between 50 and 59 years old with acute or convalescent COVID-19. The V and J genes are TRBV6-5 and TRBJ1-1; possibly TRBD1 for D (5 bases). The CDR3 nucleotides are TGTGCCAGCAGAAAAAGGATGGGGCCCGGGACTGAAGCTTTCTTT. This gives the protein CASRKRMGPGTEAFF.